A single T cell receptor beta chain is shown here with its context. This specimen comes from a study of blood T cells in healthy people across ages. Germline V gene lookup returns CDR1 SNHLY and CDR2 FYNNEI. The ends were cut back, 5 bases at V and 6 bases at J, with 17 bases in the middle. This CDR3 is 14 amino acids long. The use of a sample-barcoded 5' primer and a J-beta primer mix characterized a second PCR of about 6 to 12 cycles. Each cDNA molecule was tagged by a template-switch adaptor with 12 random nucleotides. MiXCR, run by TCRdb on the 5' RACE reads, gives a single entry per CDR3 protein. This sample has 600,000 to 1,000,000 distinct CDR3 sequences, with 58% found just once.

This rearrangement joins TRBV2 to TRBJ2-7; D perhaps matches TRBD2 (5 bases). The receptor was isolated from a man aged 25-40 years in good health. The specimen sequenced was blood. The CDR3, as DNA: TGTGCCAGCAGTCCTGACCTTCCGGGATCCGAGCAGTACTTC. Its translation: CASSPDLPGSEQYF. Using reference TRBV2 and TRBJ2-7 for the parts outside the CDR3, the full variable domain is EPEVTQTPSHQVTQMGQEVILRCVPISNHLYFYWYRQILGQKVEFLVSFYNNEISEKSEIFDDQFSVERPDGSNFTLKIRSTKLEDSAMYFCASSPDLPGSEQYFGPGTRLTVT.